Below are 26 T cell receptor beta chains sequenced from a single sample in a study of CD8+CD57+ T cells in acquired aplastic anemia. For CDR3 and TCR beta VDJ profiling, genomic DNA was the template used. TCRdb ran MiXCR on the reads and lists one entry per CDR3 protein. The sample shows some 240,000 distinct CDR3 sequences, 30% to 35% of them seen only once. The sample was sorted CD4+, CD8+, or CD8+CD57+ T cells (not recorded which) from PBMCs. The receptors shown here come from a human donor in good health, serving as a control.

This clonotype was recorded many times. The V and J genes are TRBV7-6 and TRBJ1-1; D might be TRBD1 (5 bases). In germline, CDR1 is SGHVS, CDR2 FNYEAQ. The V and J ends lost 5 bases and 3 bases respectively, with 19 bases between them. The CDR3 is 16 amino acids. The CDR3 loop reads CASSHHRWEGDTEAFF. The CDR3 DNA follows: TGTGCCAGCAGCCATCACCGGTGGGAAGGGGACACTGAAGCTTTCTTT. Complete variable domain (other parts from reference TRBV7-6 and TRBJ1-1): GAGVSQSPRYKVTKRGQDVALRCDPISGHVSLYWYRQALGQGPEFLTYFNYEAQQDKSGLPNDRFSAERPEGSISTLTIQRTEQRDSAMYRCASSHHRWEGDTEAFFGQGTRLTVV.

J is TRBJ1-3 and V is TRBV30; D is undetermined. CDR1 and CDR2 from the germline V gene are GTSNPN and SVGIG (reference sequence). Trimming shortened V by 0 bases and J by 2 bases, and 5 bases separated the two germline ends. This CDR3 spans 13 amino acids. CDR3 bases: TGTGCCTGGAGTGTGCAGGCTGGAAACACCATATATTTT. Translating gives CAWSVQAGNTIYF.

The chain uses TRBV10-3 and TRBJ1-2, with 7 bases matching TRBD1. This CDR3 spans 15 amino acids. Losses at the gene ends were 6 bases for V and 4 bases for J; bases not matched to a gene: 11. Germline CDR1 is ENHRY and CDR2 is SYGVKD. The DNA of the CDR3 is TGTGCCATCAGGAAACTCCGGGACAGATCCTATGGCTACACCTTC. Protein product: CAIRKLRDRSYGYTF.

This clonotype appeared many times. The V call is TRBV25-1, the J call TRBJ2-1; D possibly uses TRBD1 or TRBD2 (5 bases each). CDR1 is MGHDK, CDR2 SYGVNS, per germline. The V end was cut by 5 bases, the J end by 0 bases, with 14 bases between. CDR3 length equals 16 residues. Written as DNA, the CDR3 is TGTGCCAGCAGTACCTACGGGGCAGACTCCTACAATGAGCAGTTCTTC. The encoded protein is CASSTYGADSYNEQFF.

The V call is TRBV20-1, the J call TRBJ2-7, with 8 bases aligning to TRBD1. The germline CDR1 and CDR2 sequences are DFQATT and SNEGSKA (reference sequence). This CDR3 is built from 12 residues. Trimming cost V 8 bases and J 5 bases; bases outside gene matches: 8. CDR3 amino acids: CSQRTGMHEQYF. The CDR3 region has the DNA TGCAGTCAAAGGACAGGGATGCACGAGCAGTACTTC.

This clonotype appeared many times. J is TRBJ1-2 and V is TRBV29-1; D gene ambiguous. The CDR3 spans 13 residues. Looked up from germline, CDR1 is SQVTM and CDR2 is ANQGSEA. V lost 5 bases and J lost 8, with 18 bases in between. The CDR3 nucleotides are TGCAGCGTTCGCGAGGGTACGATAGGGGGCTACACCTTC. This codes for CSVREGTIGGYTF.

As concerns this clonotype: Since a much larger clone is just one base distant, this may be a read error. The CDR3 does not close with the conserved phenylalanine or tryptophan, likely indicating a read error. The chain combines TRBV2 with TRBJ2-1; a weak D match, TRBD2 (5 bases). CDR1 is SNHLY, CDR2 FYNNEI, per germline. Trimming stripped 6 bases from V and 0 bases from J, with 12 bases between. The CDR3 consists of 15 residues. This CDR3 reads CASRVRENSYNEQFL. CDR3 in DNA: TGTGCCAGCAGGGTTCGGGAAAACTCCTACAATGAGCAGTTCTTA.

This clonotype appeared many times. The V call is TRBV19, the J call TRBJ2-7, with TRBD1 matching 7 bases. Germline CDR1 reads LNHDA; CDR2 reads SQIVND (reference sequence). This CDR3 has 15 residues. The junction had 4 bases not matched to a gene; V was cut back by 0 bases and J by 2 bases. As DNA, the CDR3 is TGTGCCAGTAGTATAGAACGACAGGGAGCCTACGAGCAGTACTTC. Translating it yields CASSIERQGAYEQYF.

This clonotype was seen repeatedly, ten times or more. V and J are TRBV7-3 and TRBJ1-6; the D is unclear. Germline loops: CDR1 SGHTA, CDR2 FQGTGA. V was clipped by 1 base and J by 13 bases, with 11 bases between them. The CDR3 sequence is 13 residues long. CDR3 nucleotides: TGTGCCAGCAGCTTAATTCGGAGCTCGCCCCTCCACTTT. This codes for CASSLIRSSPLHF.

This clonotype was seen at least ten times. The rearrangement joins TRBV19 to TRBJ1-2, with TRBD1 matching 7 bases. Losses at the gene ends were 4 bases for V and 4 bases for J; bases not matched to a gene: 6. CDR3 size: 14 residues. CDR1 and CDR2 (germline): LNHDA, SQIVND (reference sequence). DNA of the CDR3: TGTGCCAGTAGTAAAGACAGGGAACCCTATGGCTACACCTTC. This translates into CASSKDREPYGYTF.

As DNA, the CDR3 is TGTGCCAGAGAAAGGGGCACCTTCTTC. Its protein product is CARERGTFF. The chain has TRBV2 and TRBJ2-1, with D maybe TRBD1 (5 bases). Trimming shortened V by 9 bases and J by 16 bases, and 13 bases separated the two germline ends. The CDR3 has 9 residues. Per the germline V gene, CDR1 is SNHLY and CDR2 is FYNNEI.

This clonotype was recorded a few times. This chain links TRBV4-3 with TRBJ1-1; D remains ambiguous. The CDR3 sequence is 15 residues long. Trimming took 0 bases from V and 4 from J, leaving 12 bases between them. Germline values: CDR1 LGHNA, CDR2 YSLEER. Written as DNA, the CDR3 is TGCGCCAGCAGCCAAGATGGCCCGTTCCCCACTGAAGCTTTCTTT. It specifies CASSQDGPFPTEAFF.

This clonotype was counted ten times or more. The rearrangement uses TRBV5-1 and TRBJ2-5, with D hard to call. Looked up from germline, CDR1 is SGHRS and CDR2 is YFSETQ. V lost 1 base and J lost 0, with 4 bases in between. The CDR3 spans 13 residues. CDR3 amino acids: CASSLSYQETQYF. The CDR3 DNA is TGCGCCAGCAGCTTGTCGTACCAAGAGACCCAGTACTTC.

This clonotype was observed a single time. The V and J genes are TRBV7-9 and TRBJ2-7, with 10 positions matching TRBD1. J gave up 3 bases and V 5 bases, and 7 bases lay outside the gene matches. The CDR3 loop spans 15 amino acids. Germline CDR1 is SEHNR and CDR2 is FQNEAQ (reference sequence). The CDR3, as DNA: TGTGCCAGCAGCCAGCCCGGGACAGGGGACTACGAGCAGTACTTC. Amino acids: CASSQPGTGDYEQYF.

With respect to this clonotype: Given the absence of the conserved phenylalanine or tryptophan at the CDR3 end, a read error is likely. The chain joins TRBV6-1 to TRBJ2-7, with 7 bases matching TRBD1. The V gene's germline CDR1 is MNHNS and CDR2 SASEGT. V trimming: 6 bases; J trimming: 4 bases; junction bases outside the gene matches: 12. The CDR3 spans 15 residues. CDR3 in amino acids: CASSLAGGVIYEQYS. CDR3 nucleotide sequence: TGTGCCAGCAGCCTCGCAGGGGGAGTTATATACGAGCAGTACTCC.

The chain has TRBV11-2 and TRBJ1-5; weak D call: TRBD1 (6 bases). CDR1 SGHAT and CDR2 FQNNGV come from the germline V gene. CDR3 length equals 16 residues. With 3 bases removed from V and 4 bases from J, the gap between germline ends came to 16 bases. The DNA of the CDR3 is TGTGCCAGCAGCTTGGGGGACACCACGGGAAATCAGCCCCAGCATTTT. Its translation is CASSLGDTTGNQPQHF. Together with reference TRBV11-2 and TRBJ1-5, the CDR3 gives the full variable domain: EAGVAQSPRYKIIEKRQSVAFWCNPISGHATLYWYQQILGQGPKLLIQFQNNGVVDDSQLPKDRFSAERLKGVDSTLKIQPAKLEDSAVYLCASSLGDTTGNQPQHFGDGTRLSIL.

The sample holds a few counts of this clonotype. The V gene is TRBV3-1, the J gene TRBJ2-5; D gene uncertain. Trimming cost V 1 base and J 3 bases, with 9 bases left between them. The CDR3 covers 14 residues. Germline V CDR1 and CDR2: LGHDT, YNNKEL (reference sequence). Here the CDR3 reads CASSQAASEETQYF. CDR3 nucleotides: TGTGCCAGCAGCCAAGCGGCCAGCGAAGAGACCCAGTACTTC.

This clonotype was observed a few times. This rearrangement joins TRBV13 to TRBJ2-3; 8 nucleotides agree with TRBD1. The V and J ends lost 4 bases and 4 bases, in that order; junction bases with no gene match: 4. Germline V lookup: CDR1 PRHDT, CDR2 FYEKMQ (reference sequence). This CDR3 has 14 amino acids. In DNA, the CDR3 is TGTGCCAGCAGCTCGCGACAGGGGTCAGATACGCAGTATTTT. Its translation: CASSSRQGSDTQYF.

A few counts support this clonotype. The chain employs TRBV18 and TRBJ1-2; maybe TRBD1 (5 bases). Trimming pared 4 bases from V and 5 bases from J, leaving 11 bases between. Germline V gene lookup returns CDR1 KGHSH and CDR2 LQKENI. CDR3 length equals 13 residues. CDR3 amino acids: CASSLGTEYGYTF. The CDR3 DNA sequence: TGTGCCAGCTCACTAGGGACCGAGTATGGCTACACCTTC. The entire variable domain, with the rest obtained from reference TRBV18 and TRBJ1-2, is as follows: NAGVMQNPRHLVRRRGQEARLRCSPMKGHSHVYWYRQLPEEGLKFMVYLQKENIIDESGMPKERFSAEFPKEGPSILRIQQVVRGDSAAYFCASSLGTEYGYTFGSGTRLTVV.

The V call is TRBV10-3, the J call TRBJ1-2, with TRBD1 identical over 7 bases. CDR1 is ENHRY and CDR2 is SYGVKD in the germline V gene. The CDR3 extends over 15 amino acids. The junction had 4 bases not matched to a gene; V was cut back by 2 bases and J by 1 base. The DNA for the CDR3 is TGTGCCATCAGTGAGGGGCAGGGGGGTAACTATGGCTACACCTTC. Encoded protein: CAISEGQGGNYGYTF.

This clonotype was counted between two and nine times. The chain couples TRBV12-3 or TRBV12-4 to TRBJ1-2; D remains ambiguous. The CDR3 is made up of 13 amino acids. V lost 2 bases and J lost 5, with 9 bases in between. CDR3 protein: CASSLKQKYGYTF. The CDR3 DNA reads TGTGCCAGCAGTTTAAAACAGAAATATGGCTACACCTTC.

The V and J genes are TRBV5-4 and TRBJ1-5, with a weak D call TRBD1 (6 bases). Germline V gene lookup returns CDR1 SGHNT and CDR2 YYREEE (reference sequence). The CDR3 runs to 18 residues. V was clipped by 0 bases and J by 0 bases, with 16 bases between them. This chain's CDR3 is CASSLAARGAFSNQPQHF. The CDR3, as DNA: TGTGCCAGCAGCTTGGCCGCCCGGGGGGCCTTTAGCAATCAGCCCCAGCATTTT.

At least ten counts were recorded for this clonotype. The rearrangement uses TRBV7-3 and TRBJ2-5, with D possibly TRBD2 on 5 matching bases. Germline values: CDR1 SGHTA, CDR2 FQGTGA. The CDR3 extends over 12 amino acids. Trimming removed 5 bases at V and 9 bases at J, with 13 bases between. CDR3 amino acids: CASSPGSGPQYF. The CDR3, as DNA: TGTGCCAGCAGCCCGGGAAGTGGGCCCCAGTACTTC.

This clonotype was detected a few times. The chain joins TRBV9 to TRBJ1-3; D might be TRBD1 (5 bases). Germline V gives CDR1 SGDLS, CDR2 YYNGEE. The CDR3 sequence is 15 residues long. The V gene lost 4 bases and the J gene lost 2 bases, with 13 bases spanning the gap. CDR3 in amino acids: CASSTETDTGNTIYF. For the CDR3, the DNA is TGTGCCAGCAGCACCGAGACAGATACTGGAAACACCATATATTTT.

This clonotype has ten or more counts. The V call is TRBV7-2, the J call TRBJ1-3; no reliable D call. The CDR3 length is 12 residues. V was pared by 5 bases and J by 4 bases, with 6 bases between. CDR1 and CDR2 from the germline V gene are SGHTA and FQGNSA. The CDR3 spells CASSPFGNTIYF. Written as DNA, the CDR3 is TGTGCCAGCAGCCCTTTCGGAAACACCATATATTTT.

The CDR3: CSARGVKANEQFF. Written as DNA, the CDR3 is TGCAGTGCTAGAGGAGTGAAGGCCAATGAGCAGTTCTTC. The rearrangement uses TRBV20-1 and TRBJ2-1; D not certain. The V gene's germline CDR1 is DFQATT and CDR2 SNEGSKA (reference sequence). This CDR3 comprises 13 residues. Deletions cut 1 base from V and 6 bases from J, with 10 bases between.